The sequence of this T cell receptor (beta chain) was determined in a study of CD8 T cells in ankylosing spondylitis. In making TCR beta libraries, quantitative 5'-RACE with molecular barcodes was used. TCRdb independently ran MiXCR on the 5' RACE reads; one entry per CDR3 protein. Here the sample spans 250,000 or so distinct CDR3 sequences, 15% to 20% being singletons. This clonotype has only a few counts. The target antigen is unknown. The limits of the CDR3 on the DNA are not certain, so only TCRdb's listed CDR3 is given. The CDR3 comprises 18 residues, both ends counted. Germline-derived CDR1 and CDR2 are LGHNA and YNFKEQ. Broader study findings: Ankylosing spondylitis blood seemed to carry a telltale TCR beta motif made of several highly homologous variants.

The source of this sequence is a male donor with ankylosing spondylitis or in good health (not recorded which). The sequencing sample was made of blood, either unsorted or a sorted T cell fraction (not recorded which). The J gene is TRBJ2-2, the V gene TRBV4-2; TRBD2 was called by the table and not checked on the DNA. CDR3 residues: CASSPQGESGKAGELFFF.